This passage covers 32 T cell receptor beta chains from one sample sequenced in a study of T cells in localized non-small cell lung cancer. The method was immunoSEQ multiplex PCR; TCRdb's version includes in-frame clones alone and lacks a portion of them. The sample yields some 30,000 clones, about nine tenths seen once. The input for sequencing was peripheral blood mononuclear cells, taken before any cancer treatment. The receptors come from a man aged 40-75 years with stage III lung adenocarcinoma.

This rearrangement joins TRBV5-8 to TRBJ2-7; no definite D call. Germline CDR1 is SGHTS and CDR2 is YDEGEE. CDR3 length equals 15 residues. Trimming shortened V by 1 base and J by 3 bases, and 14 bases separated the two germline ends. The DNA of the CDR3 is TGTGCCAGCAGCTTGAGCGATGGCTATTTCTACGAGCAGTACTTC. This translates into CASSLSDGYFYEQYF.

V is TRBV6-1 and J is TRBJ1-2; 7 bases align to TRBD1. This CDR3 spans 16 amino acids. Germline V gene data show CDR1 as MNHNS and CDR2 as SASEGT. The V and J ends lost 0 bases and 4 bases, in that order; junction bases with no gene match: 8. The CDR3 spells CASSEAATGTVYGYTF. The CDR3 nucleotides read TGTGCCAGCAGTGAAGCAGCCACCGGGACAGTCTATGGCTACACCTTC.

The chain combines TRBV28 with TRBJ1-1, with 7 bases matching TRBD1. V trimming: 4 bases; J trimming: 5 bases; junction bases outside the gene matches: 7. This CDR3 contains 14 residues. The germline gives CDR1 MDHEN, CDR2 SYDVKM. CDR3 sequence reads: CASSSGGGITEAFF. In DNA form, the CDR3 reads TGTGCCAGCAGTTCCGGAGGGGGCATAACTGAAGCTTTCTTT.

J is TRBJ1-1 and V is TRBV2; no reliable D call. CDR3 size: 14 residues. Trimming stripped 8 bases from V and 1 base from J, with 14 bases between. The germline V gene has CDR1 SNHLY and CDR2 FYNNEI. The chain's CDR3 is CASEAGRQNTEAFF. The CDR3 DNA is TGTGCCAGCGAGGCCGGCAGACAGAACACTGAAGCTTTCTTT. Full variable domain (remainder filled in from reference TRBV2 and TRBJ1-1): EPEVTQTPSHQVTQMGQEVILRCVPISNHLYFYWYRQILGQKVEFLVSFYNNEISEKSEIFDDQFSVERPDGSNFTLKIRSTKLEDSAMYFCASEAGRQNTEAFFGQGTRLTVV.

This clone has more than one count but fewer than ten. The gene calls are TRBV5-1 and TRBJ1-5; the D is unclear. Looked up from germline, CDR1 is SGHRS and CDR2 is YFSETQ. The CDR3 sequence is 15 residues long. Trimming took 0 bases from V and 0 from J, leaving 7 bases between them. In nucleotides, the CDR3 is TGCGCCAGCAGCTTGGAGCCCAATAGCAATCAGCCCCAGCATTTT. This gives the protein CASSLEPNSNQPQHF.

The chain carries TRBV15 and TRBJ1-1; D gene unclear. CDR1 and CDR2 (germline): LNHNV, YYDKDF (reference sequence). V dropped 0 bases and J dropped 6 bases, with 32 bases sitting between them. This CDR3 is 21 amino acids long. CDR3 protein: CATSREDPGVGSRVLIAEAFF. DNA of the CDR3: TGTGCCACCAGCAGAGAAGATCCGGGAGTCGGGAGTCGGGTGTTGATAGCTGAAGCTTTCTTT.

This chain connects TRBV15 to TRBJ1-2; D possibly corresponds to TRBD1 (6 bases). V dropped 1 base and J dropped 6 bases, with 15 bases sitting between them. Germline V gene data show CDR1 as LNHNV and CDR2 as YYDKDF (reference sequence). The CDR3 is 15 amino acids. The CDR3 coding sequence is TGTGCCACCAGCAGAGGGTACCCGGCAGGGGATGGCTACACCTTC. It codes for CATSRGYPAGDGYTF.

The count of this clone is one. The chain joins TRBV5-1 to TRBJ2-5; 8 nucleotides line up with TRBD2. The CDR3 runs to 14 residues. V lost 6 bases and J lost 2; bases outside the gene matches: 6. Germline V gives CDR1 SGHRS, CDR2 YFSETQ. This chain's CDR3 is CASNLSGKQETQYF. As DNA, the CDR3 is TGCGCCAGCAACCTTAGCGGGAAGCAAGAGACCCAGTACTTC.

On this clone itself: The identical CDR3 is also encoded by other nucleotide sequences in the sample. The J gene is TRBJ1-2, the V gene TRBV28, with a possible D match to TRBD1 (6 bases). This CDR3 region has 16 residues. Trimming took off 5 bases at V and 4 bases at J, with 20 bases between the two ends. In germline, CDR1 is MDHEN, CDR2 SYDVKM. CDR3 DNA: TGTGCCAGCAGTGTCTCAGGGGCGCGGGGGGGCTATGGCTACACCTTC. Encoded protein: CASSVSGARGGYGYTF.

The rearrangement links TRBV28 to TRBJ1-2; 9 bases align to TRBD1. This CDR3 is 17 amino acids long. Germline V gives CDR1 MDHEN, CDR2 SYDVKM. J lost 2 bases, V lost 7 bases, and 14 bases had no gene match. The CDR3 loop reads CASNGQGNEVFNYGYTF. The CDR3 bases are TGTGCCAGCAATGGACAGGGGAACGAGGTTTTCAACTATGGCTACACCTTC.

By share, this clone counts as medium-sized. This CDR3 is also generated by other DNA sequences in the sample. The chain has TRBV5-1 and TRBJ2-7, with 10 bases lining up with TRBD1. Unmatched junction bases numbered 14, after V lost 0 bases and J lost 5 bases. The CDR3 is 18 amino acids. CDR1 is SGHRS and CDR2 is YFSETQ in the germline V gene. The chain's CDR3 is CASSLARTERDRGNEQYF. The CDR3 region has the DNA TGCGCCAGCAGCTTGGCGCGCACCGAACGGGACAGGGGCAACGAGCAGTACTTC.

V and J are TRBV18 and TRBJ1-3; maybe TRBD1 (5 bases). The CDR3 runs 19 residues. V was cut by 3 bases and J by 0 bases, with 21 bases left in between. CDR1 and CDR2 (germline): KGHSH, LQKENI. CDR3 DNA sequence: TGTGCCAGCTCACCCTACCGGGCAGGGTGGGGTGTCTCTGGAAACACCATATATTTT. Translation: CASSPYRAGWGVSGNTIYF.

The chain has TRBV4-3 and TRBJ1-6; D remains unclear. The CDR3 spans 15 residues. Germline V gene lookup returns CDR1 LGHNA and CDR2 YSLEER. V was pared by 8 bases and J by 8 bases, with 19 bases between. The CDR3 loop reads CASSTTQDEDSPLHF. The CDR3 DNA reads TGCGCCAGCTCCACAACCCAAGATGAGGATTCACCCCTCCACTTT.

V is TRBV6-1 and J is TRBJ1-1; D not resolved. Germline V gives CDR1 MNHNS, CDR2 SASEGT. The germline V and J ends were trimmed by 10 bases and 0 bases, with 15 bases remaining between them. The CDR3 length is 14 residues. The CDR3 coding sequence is TGTGCCACCACCACCTTACAGATGAACACTGAAGCTTTCTTT. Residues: CATTTLQMNTEAFF.

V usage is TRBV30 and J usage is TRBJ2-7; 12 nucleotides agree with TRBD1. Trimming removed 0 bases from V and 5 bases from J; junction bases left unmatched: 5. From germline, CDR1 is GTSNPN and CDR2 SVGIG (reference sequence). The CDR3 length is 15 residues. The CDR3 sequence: CAWSVGTGGFDEQYF. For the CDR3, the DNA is TGTGCCTGGAGTGTAGGGACAGGGGGCTTCGACGAGCAGTACTTC.

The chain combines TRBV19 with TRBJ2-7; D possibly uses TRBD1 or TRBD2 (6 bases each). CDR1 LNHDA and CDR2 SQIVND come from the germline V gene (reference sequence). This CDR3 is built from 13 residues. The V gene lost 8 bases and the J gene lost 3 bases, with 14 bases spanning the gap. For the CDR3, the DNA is TGTGCCAGTTCCCACAGGGAGGTCTACGAGCAGTACTTC. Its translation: CASSHREVYEQYF.

The CDR3 is CASSLGDMNTEAFF. The CDR3 DNA follows: TGTGCCAGCAGCCTCGGGGACATGAACACTGAAGCTTTCTTT. This rearrangement joins TRBV7-9 to TRBJ1-1, with D possibly TRBD1 on 6 matching bases. Germline CDR1 is SEHNR and CDR2 is FQNEAQ (reference sequence). The CDR3 contains 14 residues. Between the trimmed V and J ends, which lost 5 bases and 0 bases, there was a span of 10 bases.

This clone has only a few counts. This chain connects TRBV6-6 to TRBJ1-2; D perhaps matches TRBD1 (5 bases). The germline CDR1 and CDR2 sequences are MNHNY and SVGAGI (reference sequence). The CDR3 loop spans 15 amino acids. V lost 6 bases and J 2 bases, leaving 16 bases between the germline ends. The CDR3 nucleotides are TGTGCCAGCAGCCCTCGGTCGCGACAGAACTATGGCTACACCTTC. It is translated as CASSPRSRQNYGYTF.

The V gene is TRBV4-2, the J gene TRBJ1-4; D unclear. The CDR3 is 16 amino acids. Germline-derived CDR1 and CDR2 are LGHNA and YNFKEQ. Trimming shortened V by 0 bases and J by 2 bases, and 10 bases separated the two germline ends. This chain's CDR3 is CASSQDLRYTNEKLFF. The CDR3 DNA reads TGTGCCAGCAGCCAAGATCTTAGGTATACTAATGAAAAACTGTTTTTT.

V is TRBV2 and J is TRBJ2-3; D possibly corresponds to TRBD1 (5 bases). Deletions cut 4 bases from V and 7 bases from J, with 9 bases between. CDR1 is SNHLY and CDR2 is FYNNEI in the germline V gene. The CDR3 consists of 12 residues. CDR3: CASSAQENTQYF. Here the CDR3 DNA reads TGTGCCAGCAGTGCACAGGAAAATACGCAGTATTTT. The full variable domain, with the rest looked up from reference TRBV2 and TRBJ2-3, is EPEVTQTPSHQVTQMGQEVILRCVPISNHLYFYWYRQILGQKVEFLVSFYNNEISEKSEIFDDQFSVERPDGSNFTLKIRSTKLEDSAMYFCASSAQENTQYFGPGTRLTVL.

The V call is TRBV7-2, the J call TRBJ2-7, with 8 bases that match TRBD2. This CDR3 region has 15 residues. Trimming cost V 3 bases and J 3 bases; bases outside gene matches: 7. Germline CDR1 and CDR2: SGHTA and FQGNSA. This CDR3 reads CASSFVAGGRYEQYF. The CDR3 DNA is TGTGCCAGCAGCTTCGTGGCGGGGGGTCGCTACGAGCAGTACTTC.

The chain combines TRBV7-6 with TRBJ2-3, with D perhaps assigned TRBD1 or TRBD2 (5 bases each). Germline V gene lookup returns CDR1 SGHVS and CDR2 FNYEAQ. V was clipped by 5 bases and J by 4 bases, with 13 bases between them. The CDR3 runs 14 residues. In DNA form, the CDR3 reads TGTGCCAGCAGCCCAGAAGTGGGGGCAGATACGCAGTATTTT. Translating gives CASSPEVGADTQYF.

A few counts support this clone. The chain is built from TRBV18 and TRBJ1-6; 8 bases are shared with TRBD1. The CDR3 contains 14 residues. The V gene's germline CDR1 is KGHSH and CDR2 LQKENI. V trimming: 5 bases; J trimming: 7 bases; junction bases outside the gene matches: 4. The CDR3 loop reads CASSWTGTNSPLHF. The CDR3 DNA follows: TGTGCCAGCTCATGGACAGGGACCAATTCACCCCTCCACTTT.

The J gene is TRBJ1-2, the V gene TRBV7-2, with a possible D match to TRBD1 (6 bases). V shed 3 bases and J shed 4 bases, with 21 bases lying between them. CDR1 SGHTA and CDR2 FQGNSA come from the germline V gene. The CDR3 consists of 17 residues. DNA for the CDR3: TGTGCCAGCAGCTTTGTCGGTAGGGGGGCATTGGGCTATGGCTACACCTTC. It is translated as CASSFVGRGALGYGYTF.

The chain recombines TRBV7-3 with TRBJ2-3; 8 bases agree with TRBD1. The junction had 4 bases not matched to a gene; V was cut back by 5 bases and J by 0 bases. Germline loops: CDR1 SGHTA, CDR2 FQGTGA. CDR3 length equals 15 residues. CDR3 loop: CASSRDRRSTDTQYF. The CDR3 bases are TGTGCCAGCAGCCGGGACAGGCGAAGCACAGATACGCAGTATTTT.

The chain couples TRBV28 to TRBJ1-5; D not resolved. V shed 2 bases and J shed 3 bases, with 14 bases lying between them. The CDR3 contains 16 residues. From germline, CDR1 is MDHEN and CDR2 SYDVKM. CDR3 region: CASSLSLGLDNQPQHF. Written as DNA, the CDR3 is TGTGCCAGCAGTTTAAGTCTGGGTCTCGACAATCAGCCCCAGCATTTT. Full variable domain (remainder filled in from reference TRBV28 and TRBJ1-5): DVKVTQSSRYLVKRTGEKVFLECVQDMDHENMFWYRQDPGLGLRLIYFSYDVKMKEKGDIPEGYSVSREKKERFSLILESASTNQTSMYLCASSLSLGLDNQPQHFGDGTRLSIL.

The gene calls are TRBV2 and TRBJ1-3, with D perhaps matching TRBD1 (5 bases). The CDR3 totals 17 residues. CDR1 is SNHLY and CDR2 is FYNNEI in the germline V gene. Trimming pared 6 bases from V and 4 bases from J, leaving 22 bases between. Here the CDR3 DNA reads TGTGCCAGCAGCAAAACCCCGGGACCTCATCCGGGAAACACCATATATTTT. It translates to CASSKTPGPHPGNTIYF. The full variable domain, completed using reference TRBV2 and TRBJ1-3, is EPEVTQTPSHQVTQMGQEVILRCVPISNHLYFYWYRQILGQKVEFLVSFYNNEISEKSEIFDDQFSVERPDGSNFTLKIRSTKLEDSAMYFCASSKTPGPHPGNTIYFGEGSWLTVV.

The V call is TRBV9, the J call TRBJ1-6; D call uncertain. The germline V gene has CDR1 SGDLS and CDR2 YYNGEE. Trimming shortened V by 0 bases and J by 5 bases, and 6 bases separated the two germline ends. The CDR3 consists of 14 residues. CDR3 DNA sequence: TGTGCCAGCAGCGTAGGAAGGGATAATTCACCCCTCCACTTT. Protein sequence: CASSVGRDNSPLHF.

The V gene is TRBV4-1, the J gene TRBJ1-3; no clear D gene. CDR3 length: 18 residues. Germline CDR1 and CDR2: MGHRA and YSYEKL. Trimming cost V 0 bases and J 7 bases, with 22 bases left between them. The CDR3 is CASSQDGGWDSGLNTIYF. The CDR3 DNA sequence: TGCGCCAGCAGCCAAGATGGCGGTTGGGATAGCGGCCTGAACACCATATATTTT.

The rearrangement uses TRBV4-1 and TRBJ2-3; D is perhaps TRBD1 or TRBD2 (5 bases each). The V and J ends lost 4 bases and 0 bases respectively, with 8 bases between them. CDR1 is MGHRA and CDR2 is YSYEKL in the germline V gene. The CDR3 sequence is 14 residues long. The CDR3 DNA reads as TGCGCCAGCAGCCGTGGGACGAGCACAGATACGCAGTATTTT. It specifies CASSRGTSTDTQYF.

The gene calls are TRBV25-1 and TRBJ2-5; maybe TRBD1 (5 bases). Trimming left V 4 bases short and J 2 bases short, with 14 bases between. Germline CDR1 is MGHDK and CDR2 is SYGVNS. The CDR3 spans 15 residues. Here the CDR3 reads CASSVRQPNQETQYF. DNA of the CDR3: TGTGCCAGCAGTGTCAGACAGCCAAATCAAGAGACCCAGTACTTC.

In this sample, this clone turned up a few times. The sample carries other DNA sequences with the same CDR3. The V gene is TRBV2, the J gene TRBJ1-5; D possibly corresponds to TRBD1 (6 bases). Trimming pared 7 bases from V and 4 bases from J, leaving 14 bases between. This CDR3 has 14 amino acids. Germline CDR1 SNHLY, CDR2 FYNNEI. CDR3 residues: CASTLDRVNQPQHF. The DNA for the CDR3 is TGTGCCAGCACCCTGGACAGAGTTAATCAGCCCCAGCATTTT.